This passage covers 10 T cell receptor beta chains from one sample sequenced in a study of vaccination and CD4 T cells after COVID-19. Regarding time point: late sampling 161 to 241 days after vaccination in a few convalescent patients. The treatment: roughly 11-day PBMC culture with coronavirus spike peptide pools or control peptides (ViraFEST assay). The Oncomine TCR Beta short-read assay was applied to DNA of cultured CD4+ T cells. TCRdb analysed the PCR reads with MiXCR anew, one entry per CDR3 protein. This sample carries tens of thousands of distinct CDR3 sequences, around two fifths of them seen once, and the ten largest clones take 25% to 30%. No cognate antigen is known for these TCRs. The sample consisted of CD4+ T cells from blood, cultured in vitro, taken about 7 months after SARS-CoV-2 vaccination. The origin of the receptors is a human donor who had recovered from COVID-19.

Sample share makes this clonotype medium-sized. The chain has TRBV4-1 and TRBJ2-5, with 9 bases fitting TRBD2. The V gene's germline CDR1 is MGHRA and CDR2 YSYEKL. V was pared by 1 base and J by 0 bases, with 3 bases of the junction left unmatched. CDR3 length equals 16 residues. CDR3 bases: TGCGCCAGCAGCCAAGGACTAGCGGAGTACCAAGAGACCCAGTACTTC. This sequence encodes CASSQGLAEYQETQYF.

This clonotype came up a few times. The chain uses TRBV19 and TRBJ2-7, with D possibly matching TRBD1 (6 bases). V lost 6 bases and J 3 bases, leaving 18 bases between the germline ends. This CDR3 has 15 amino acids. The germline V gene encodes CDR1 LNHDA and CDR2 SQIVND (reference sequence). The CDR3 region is CASSPNRVAFYEQYF. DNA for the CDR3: TGTGCCAGTAGCCCTAACAGGGTCGCGTTCTACGAGCAGTACTTC.

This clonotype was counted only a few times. CDR3 sequence reads: CSARVAGGQGEQFF. In nucleotides, the CDR3 is TGCAGTGCTAGGGTAGCGGGGGGCCAGGGTGAGCAGTTCTTC. V gene TRBV20-1 combines with J gene TRBJ2-1, with 10 bases aligning to TRBD2. The CDR3 sequence is 14 residues long. Germline CDR1 reads DFQATT; CDR2 reads SNEGSKA (reference sequence). V shed 3 bases and J 9 bases; nucleotides not matched to a gene: 8.

The CDR3 region has the DNA TGTGCCAGCAGCCCAGGGGGGGGTCGGACTGAAGCTTTCTTT. It codes for CASSPGGGRTEAFF. The gene calls are TRBV28 and TRBJ1-1, with TRBD1 matching over 7 bases. The CDR3 has 14 amino acids. Looked up from germline, CDR1 is MDHEN and CDR2 is SYDVKM. V shed 6 bases and J 5 bases; nucleotides not matched to a gene: 9.

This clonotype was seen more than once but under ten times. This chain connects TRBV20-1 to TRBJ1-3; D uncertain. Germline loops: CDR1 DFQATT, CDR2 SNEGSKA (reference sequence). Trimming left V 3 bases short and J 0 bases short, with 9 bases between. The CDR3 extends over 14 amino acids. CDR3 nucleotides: TGCAGTGCTAGTGAGTGGGGCTCTGGAAACACCATATATTTT. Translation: CSASEWGSGNTIYF.

CDR3 sequence: CASSFTGNGQAFF. The CDR3 coding sequence is TGTGCCAGCAGCTTTACAGGGAATGGGCAAGCTTTCTTT. V is TRBV7-9 and J is TRBJ1-1, with TRBD1 as a possible D gene (6 bases). V lost 3 bases and J 9 bases, leaving 14 bases between the germline ends. The CDR3 is 13 amino acids. CDR1 is SEHNR and CDR2 is FQNEAQ in the germline V gene (reference sequence).

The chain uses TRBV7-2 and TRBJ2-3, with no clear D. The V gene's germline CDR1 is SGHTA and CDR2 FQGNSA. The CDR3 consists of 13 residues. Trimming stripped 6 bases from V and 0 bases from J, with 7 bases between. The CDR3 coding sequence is TGTGCCAGCAGTACGCCTAGCACAGATACGCAGTATTTT. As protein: CASSTPSTDTQYF.

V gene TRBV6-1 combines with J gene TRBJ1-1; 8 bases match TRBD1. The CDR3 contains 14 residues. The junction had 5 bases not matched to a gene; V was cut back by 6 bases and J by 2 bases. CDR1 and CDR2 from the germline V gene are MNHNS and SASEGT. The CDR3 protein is CASSEGTGNTEAFF. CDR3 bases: TGTGCCAGCAGCGAGGGGACAGGTAACACTGAAGCTTTCTTT.

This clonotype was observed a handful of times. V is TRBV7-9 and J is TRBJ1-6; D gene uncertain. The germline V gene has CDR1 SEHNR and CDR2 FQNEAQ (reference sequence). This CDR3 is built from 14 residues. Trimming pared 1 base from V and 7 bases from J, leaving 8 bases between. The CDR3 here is CASSLEWGNSPLHF. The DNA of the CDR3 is TGTGCCAGCAGCTTAGAGTGGGGAAATTCACCCCTCCACTTT.

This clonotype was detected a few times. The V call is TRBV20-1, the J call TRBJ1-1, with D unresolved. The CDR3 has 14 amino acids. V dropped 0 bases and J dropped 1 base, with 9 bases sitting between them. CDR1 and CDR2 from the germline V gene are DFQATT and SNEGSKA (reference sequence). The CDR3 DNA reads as TGCAGTGCTAGAGATCGCAGCGGGAACACTGAAGCTTTCTTT. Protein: CSARDRSGNTEAFF.